This T cell receptor beta chain appears in the sequencing data of a study of breast tumors, draining lymph nodes, adjacent tissues. This clonotype was counted at least ten times. No antigen is known for it. General observations from the study: Compared with basal-like, luminal-like tumors shared significantly more repertoire with nontumor tissue. Tumor repertoires ranked between lymph nodes and nontumor tissue in diversity, with V and J gene preferences. Findings are consistent with lymph node origin and intratumoral expansion of most tumor T cells.

The trim removed 1 base at V and 2 bases at J, leaving 3 bases unmatched. The CDR3 runs to 14 residues. CDR1 is DFQATT and CDR2 is SNEGSKA in the germline V gene (reference sequence). Axillary draining lymph nodes of breast cancer patients supplied the node samples. Using its own MiXCR run on the multiplex PCR reads, TCRdb lists one record per CDR3 protein. This sample has more than 250,000 distinct CDR3 sequences, with roughly 30% found just once. The origin of this receptor is a female donor with breast cancer. Some clones in this sample may be carry-over from other donors' samples. The sequenced material came from axillary lymph node tissue. The chain couples TRBV20-1 to TRBJ2-5; 8 bases fit TRBD1. CDR3 nucleotides: TGCAGTGCTAGAGGGACAGGGAAACAAGAGACCCAGTACTTC. Its translation is CSARGTGKQETQYF.